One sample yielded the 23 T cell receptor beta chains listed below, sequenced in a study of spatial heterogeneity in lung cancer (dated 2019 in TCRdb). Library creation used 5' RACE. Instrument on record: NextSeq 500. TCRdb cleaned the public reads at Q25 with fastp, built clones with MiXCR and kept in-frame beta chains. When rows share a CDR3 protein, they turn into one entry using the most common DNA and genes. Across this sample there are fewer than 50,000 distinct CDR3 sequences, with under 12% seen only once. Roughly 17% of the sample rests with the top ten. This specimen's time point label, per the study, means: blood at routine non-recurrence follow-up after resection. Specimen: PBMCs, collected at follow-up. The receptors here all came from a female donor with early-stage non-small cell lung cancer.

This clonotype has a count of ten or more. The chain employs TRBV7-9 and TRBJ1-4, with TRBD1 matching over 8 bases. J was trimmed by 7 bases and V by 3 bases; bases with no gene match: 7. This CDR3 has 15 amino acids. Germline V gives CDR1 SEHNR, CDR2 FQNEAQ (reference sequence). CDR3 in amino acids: CASSFQPGGREKLFF. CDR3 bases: TGTGCCAGCAGCTTTCAGCCAGGGGGCCGTGAAAAACTGTTTTTT.

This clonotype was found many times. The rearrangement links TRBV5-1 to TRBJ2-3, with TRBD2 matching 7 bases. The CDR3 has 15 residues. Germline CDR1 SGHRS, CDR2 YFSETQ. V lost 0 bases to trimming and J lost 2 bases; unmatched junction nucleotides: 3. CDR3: CASSLALANTDTQYF. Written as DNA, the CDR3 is TGCGCCAGCAGCTTGGCACTAGCGAACACAGATACGCAGTATTTT. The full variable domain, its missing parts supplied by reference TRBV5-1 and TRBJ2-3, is KAGVTQTPRYLIKTRGQQVTLSCSPISGHRSVSWYQQTPGQGLQFLFEYFSETQRNKGNFPGRFSGRQFSNSRSEMNVSTLELGDSALYLCASSLALANTDTQYFGPGTRLTVL.

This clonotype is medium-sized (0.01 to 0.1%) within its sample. This CDR3 is CASVWGGTDTQYF. The CDR3 DNA reads as TGTGCCAGCGTATGGGGGGGCACAGATACGCAGTATTTT. This chain joins TRBV2 and TRBJ2-3; D might be TRBD2 (6 bases). From germline, CDR1 is SNHLY and CDR2 FYNNEI. The length of the CDR3 is 13 residues. V lost 8 bases to trimming and J lost 1 base, with 10 bases between them.

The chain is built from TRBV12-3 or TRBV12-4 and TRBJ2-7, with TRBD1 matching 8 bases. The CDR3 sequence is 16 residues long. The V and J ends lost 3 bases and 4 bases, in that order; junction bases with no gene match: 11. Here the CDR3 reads CASSFTWDRFLYEQYF. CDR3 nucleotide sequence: TGTGCCAGCAGTTTTACCTGGGACAGGTTTCTGTACGAGCAGTACTTC.

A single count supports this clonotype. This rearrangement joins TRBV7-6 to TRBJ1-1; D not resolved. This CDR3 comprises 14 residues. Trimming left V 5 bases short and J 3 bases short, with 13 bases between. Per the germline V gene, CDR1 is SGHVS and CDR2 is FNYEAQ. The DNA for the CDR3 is TGTGCCAGCAGCCAACGTGGGGAGTACACTGAAGCTTTCTTT. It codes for CASSQRGEYTEAFF.

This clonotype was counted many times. The CDR3 loop is CASSFFSGGAETQYF. The CDR3 DNA sequence: TGTGCCAGCAGTTTTTTCAGCGGGGGGGCAGAGACCCAGTACTTC. The chain joins TRBV28 to TRBJ2-5, with TRBD2 matching over 10 bases. V gave up 3 bases and J gave up 4 bases; unmatched junction bases: 5. Germline V gives CDR1 MDHEN, CDR2 SYDVKM. This CDR3 comprises 15 residues.

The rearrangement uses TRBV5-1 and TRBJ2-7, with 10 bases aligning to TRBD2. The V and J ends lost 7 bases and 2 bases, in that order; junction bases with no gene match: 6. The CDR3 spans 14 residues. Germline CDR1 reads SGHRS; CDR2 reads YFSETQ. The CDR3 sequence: CASGSGGPTYEQYF. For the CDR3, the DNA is TGCGCCAGCGGTAGCGGGGGGCCGACCTACGAGCAGTACTTC.

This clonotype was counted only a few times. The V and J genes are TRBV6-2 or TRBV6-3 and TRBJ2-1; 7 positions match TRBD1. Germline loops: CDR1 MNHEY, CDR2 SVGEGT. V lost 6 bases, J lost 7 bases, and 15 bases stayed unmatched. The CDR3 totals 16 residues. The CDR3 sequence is CASSPTGALRRNEQFF. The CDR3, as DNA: TGTGCCAGCAGCCCCACAGGGGCTCTACGTAGGAATGAGCAGTTCTTC.

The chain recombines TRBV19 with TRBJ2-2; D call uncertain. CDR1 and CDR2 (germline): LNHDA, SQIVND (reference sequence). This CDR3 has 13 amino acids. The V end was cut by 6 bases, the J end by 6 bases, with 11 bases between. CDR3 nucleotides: TGTGCCAGTAGCGGCCTAATTCCCGGGGAGCTGTTTTTT. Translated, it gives CASSGLIPGELFF. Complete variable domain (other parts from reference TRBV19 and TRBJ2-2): DGGITQSPKYLFRKEGQNVTLSCEQNLNHDAMYWYRQDPGQGLRLIYYSQIVNDFQKGDIAEGYSVSREKKESFPLTVTSAQKNPTAFYLCASSGLIPGELFFGEGSRLTVL.

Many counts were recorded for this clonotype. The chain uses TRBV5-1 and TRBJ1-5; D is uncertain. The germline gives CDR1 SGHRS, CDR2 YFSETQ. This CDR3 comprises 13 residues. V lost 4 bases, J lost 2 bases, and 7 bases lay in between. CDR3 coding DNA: TGCGCCAGCAGCGACGAAGGCAATCAGCCCCAGCATTTT. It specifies CASSDEGNQPQHF. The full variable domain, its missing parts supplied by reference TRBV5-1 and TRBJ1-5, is KAGVTQTPRYLIKTRGQQVTLSCSPISGHRSVSWYQQTPGQGLQFLFEYFSETQRNKGNFPGRFSGRQFSNSRSEMNVSTLELGDSALYLCASSDEGNQPQHFGDGTRLSIL.

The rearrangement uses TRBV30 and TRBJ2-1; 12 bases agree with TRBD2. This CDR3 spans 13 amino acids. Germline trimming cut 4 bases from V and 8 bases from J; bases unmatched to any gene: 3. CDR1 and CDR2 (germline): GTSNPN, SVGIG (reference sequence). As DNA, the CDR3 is TGTGCCTGGACTAGCGGGGGGGCCTATGAGCAGTTCTTC. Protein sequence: CAWTSGGAYEQFF.

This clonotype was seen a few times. CDR3 DNA: TGTGCCAGCAAAGTGGCGGGGGGGGAGCAGTACTTC. It codes for CASKVAGGEQYF. The J gene is TRBJ2-7, the V gene TRBV6-5; 9 bases match TRBD2. CDR1 MNHEY and CDR2 SVGAGI come from the germline V gene. The CDR3 totals 12 residues. Unmatched junction bases numbered 5, after V lost 7 bases and J lost 7 bases.

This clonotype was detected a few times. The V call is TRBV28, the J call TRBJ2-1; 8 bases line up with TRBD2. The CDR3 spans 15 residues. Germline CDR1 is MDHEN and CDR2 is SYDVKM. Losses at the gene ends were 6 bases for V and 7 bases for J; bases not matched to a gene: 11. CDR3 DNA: TGTGCCAGCAGACCCGGGACTAGATTTAGGAATGAGCAGTTCTTC. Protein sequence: CASRPGTRFRNEQFF.

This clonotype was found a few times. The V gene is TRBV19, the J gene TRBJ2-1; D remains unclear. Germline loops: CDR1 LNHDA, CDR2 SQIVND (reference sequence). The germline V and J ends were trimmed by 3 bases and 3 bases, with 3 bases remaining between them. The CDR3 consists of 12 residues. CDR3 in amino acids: CASSILYNEQFF. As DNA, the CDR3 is TGTGCCAGTAGTATCCTCTACAATGAGCAGTTCTTC.

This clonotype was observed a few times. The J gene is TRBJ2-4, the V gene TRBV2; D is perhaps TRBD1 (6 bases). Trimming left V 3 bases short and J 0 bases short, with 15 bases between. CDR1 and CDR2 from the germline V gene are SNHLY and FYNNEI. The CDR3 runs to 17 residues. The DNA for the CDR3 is TGTGCCAGCAGTGAGACAGGTCTGGGAAAAGCCAAAAACATTCAGTACTTC. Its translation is CASSETGLGKAKNIQYF.

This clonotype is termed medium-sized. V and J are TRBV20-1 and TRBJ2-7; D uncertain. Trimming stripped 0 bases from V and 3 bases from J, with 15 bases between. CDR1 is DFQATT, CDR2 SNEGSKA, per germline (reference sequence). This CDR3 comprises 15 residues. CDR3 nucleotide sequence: TGCAGTGCTAGAGAGAGGCACACCGCCCGCTACGAGCAGTACTTC. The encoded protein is CSARERHTARYEQYF.

The CDR3 here is CASSQDGGTDTQYF. The CDR3 nucleotides are TGCGCCAGCAGCCAAGATGGAGGCACAGATACGCAGTATTTT. This chain joins TRBV4-1 and TRBJ2-3; D call uncertain. The V and J ends lost 0 bases and 1 base respectively, with 5 bases between them. CDR1 is MGHRA, CDR2 YSYEKL, per germline. This CDR3 is built from 14 residues.

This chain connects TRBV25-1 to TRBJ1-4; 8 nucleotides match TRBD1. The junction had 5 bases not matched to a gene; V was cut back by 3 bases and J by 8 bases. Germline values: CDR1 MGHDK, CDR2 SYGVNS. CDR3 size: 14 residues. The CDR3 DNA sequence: TGTGCCAGCAGTGAGGACAGGGAGGGCGAAAAACTGTTTTTT. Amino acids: CASSEDREGEKLFF.

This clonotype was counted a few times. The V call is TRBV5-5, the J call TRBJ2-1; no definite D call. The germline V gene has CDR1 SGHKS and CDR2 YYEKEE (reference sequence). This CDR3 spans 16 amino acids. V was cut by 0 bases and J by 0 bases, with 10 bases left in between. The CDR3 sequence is CASSLGPRSSYNEQFF. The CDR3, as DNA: TGTGCCAGCAGCTTGGGCCCGAGGAGCTCCTACAATGAGCAGTTCTTC. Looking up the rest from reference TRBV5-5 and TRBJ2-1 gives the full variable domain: DAGVTQSPTHLIKTRGQQVTLRCSPISGHKSVSWYQQVLGQGPQFIFQYYEKEERGRGNFPDRFSARQFPNYSSELNVNALLLGDSALYLCASSLGPRSSYNEQFFGPGTRLTVL.

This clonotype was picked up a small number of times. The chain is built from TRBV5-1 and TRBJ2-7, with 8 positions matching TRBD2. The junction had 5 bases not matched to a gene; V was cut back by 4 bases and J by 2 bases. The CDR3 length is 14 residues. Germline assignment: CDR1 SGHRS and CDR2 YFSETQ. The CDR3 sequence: CASSPRTSTYEQYF. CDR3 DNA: TGCGCCAGCAGCCCGCGGACTAGCACCTACGAGCAGTACTTC. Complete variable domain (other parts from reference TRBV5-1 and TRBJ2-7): KAGVTQTPRYLIKTRGQQVTLSCSPISGHRSVSWYQQTPGQGLQFLFEYFSETQRNKGNFPGRFSGRQFSNSRSEMNVSTLELGDSALYLCASSPRTSTYEQYFGPGTRLTVT.

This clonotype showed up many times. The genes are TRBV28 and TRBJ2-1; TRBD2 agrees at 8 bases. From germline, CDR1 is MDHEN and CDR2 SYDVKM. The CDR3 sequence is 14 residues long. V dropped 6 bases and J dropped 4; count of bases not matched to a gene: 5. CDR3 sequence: CASSGGGLYNEQFF. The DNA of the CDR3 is TGTGCCAGCAGCGGGGGGGGATTATACAATGAGCAGTTCTTC.

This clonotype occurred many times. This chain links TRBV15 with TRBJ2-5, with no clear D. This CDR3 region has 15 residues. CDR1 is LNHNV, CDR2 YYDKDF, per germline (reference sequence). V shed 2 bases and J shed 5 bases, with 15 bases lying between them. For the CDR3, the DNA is TGTGCCACCAGCAGAATAGTCACAGCTTCCGAGACCCAGTACTTC. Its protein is CATSRIVTASETQYF.

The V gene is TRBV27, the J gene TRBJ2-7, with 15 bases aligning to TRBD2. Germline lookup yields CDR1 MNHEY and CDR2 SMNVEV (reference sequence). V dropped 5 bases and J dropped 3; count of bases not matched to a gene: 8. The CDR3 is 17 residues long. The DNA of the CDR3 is TGTGCCAGCAGTCCCCGGACTAGCGGGGGGGCCATCTACGAGCAGTACTTC. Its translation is CASSPRTSGGAIYEQYF.